These 31 T cell receptor beta chains came from one sample sequenced in a study of patients and donors after allogeneic stem cell transplantation. TCRdb ran MiXCR on the RT-PCR reads and lists one entry per CDR3 protein. The data contain about a million distinct CDR3 sequences, more than 15% of them singletons. Sequenced sample: blood, either unsorted or a sorted T cell fraction (not recorded which). These receptors were collected from a human donor who was either an allogeneic HSCT recipient or a stem cell or donor lymphocyte infusion donor (not recorded which). It is not recorded whose cells these are; they may come from a transplant donor.

Many counts were recorded for this clonotype. The V and J genes are TRBV15 and TRBJ2-1, with 8 nucleotides matching TRBD2. The length of the CDR3 is 16 residues. V shed 3 bases and J 8 bases; nucleotides not matched to a gene: 12. CDR1 and CDR2 (germline): LNHNV, YYDKDF (reference sequence). The CDR3 here is CATSRLTSGYPHEQFF. The CDR3 region has the DNA TGTGCCACCAGCAGGTTAACTAGCGGATACCCCCATGAGCAGTTCTTC.

In its sample, this clonotype was seen a few times. The V call is TRBV20-1, the J call TRBJ2-6; possibly TRBD2 for D (5 bases). Germline V gene lookup returns CDR1 DFQATT and CDR2 SNEGSKA (reference sequence). Between the trimmed V and J ends, which lost 5 bases and 4 bases, there was a span of 15 bases. CDR3 length: 15 amino acids. As DNA, the CDR3 is TGCAGTGCTCTGGACGGGGATCGCGGGGCCAACGTCCTGACTTTC. Translating gives CSALDGDRGANVLTF.

The table lists this clonotype with a few counts. This chain joins TRBV2 and TRBJ2-5; D gene uncertain. Germline assignment: CDR1 SNHLY and CDR2 FYNNEI. Trimming stripped 4 bases from V and 3 bases from J, with 12 bases between. The CDR3 contains 14 residues. CDR3 loop: CASSAAPEKETQYF. CDR3 bases: TGTGCCAGCAGTGCAGCACCTGAAAAAGAGACCCAGTACTTC.

The rearrangement links TRBV9 to TRBJ1-4, with TRBD1 matching over 11 bases. This CDR3 spans 18 amino acids. V shed 7 bases and J 3 bases; nucleotides not matched to a gene: 14. Germline V gene data show CDR1 as SGDLS and CDR2 as YYNGEE. CDR3 nucleotides: TGTGCCAGCTCTCGTGGGACAGGGGGACGTAAGGCTAATGAAAAACTGTTTTTT. Translating it yields CASSRGTGGRKANEKLFF. Full variable domain (missing parts from reference TRBV9 and TRBJ1-4): DSGVTQTPKHLITATGQRVTLRCSPRSGDLSVYWYQQSLDQGLQFLIQYYNGEERAKGNILERFSAQQFPDLHSELNLSSLELGDSALYFCASSRGTGGRKANEKLFFGSGTQLSVL.

This clonotype was picked up a small number of times. This sequence joins TRBV10-3 and TRBJ2-6; D unresolved. V lost 0 bases to trimming and J lost 1 base, with 7 bases between them. The germline CDR1 and CDR2 sequences are ENHRY and SYGVKD. CDR3 size: 16 residues. CDR3 sequence reads: CAISESVVSGANVLTF. For the CDR3, the DNA is TGTGCCATCAGTGAGTCGGTGGTTTCTGGGGCCAACGTCCTGACTTTC.

This clonotype showed up many times. The chain uses TRBV5-1 and TRBJ1-1; perhaps TRBD1 as D (6 bases). The CDR3 covers 15 residues. V was shortened by 7 bases and J by 2 bases, with 18 bases between the two germline ends. Per germline, CDR1 SGHRS and CDR2 YFSETQ. Here the CDR3 reads CASGEPGQRNTEAFF. CDR3 sequence (DNA): TGCGCCAGCGGGGAGCCCGGACAGCGAAACACTGAAGCTTTCTTT.

The chain employs TRBV7-9 and TRBJ1-1, with D tentatively TRBD1 (6 bases). The CDR3 extends over 15 amino acids. V lost 3 bases and J lost 4, with 15 bases in between. From germline, CDR1 is SEHNR and CDR2 FQNEAQ (reference sequence). The CDR3 loop reads CASSFGVGQLTEAFF. Here the CDR3 DNA reads TGTGCCAGCAGCTTTGGTGTAGGACAGCTCACTGAAGCTTTCTTT.

This clonotype was recorded many times. CDR3 in DNA: TGCGCCAGCAGCTTGGCAGAGAGCTCCTATAATTCACCCCTCCACTTT. Its translation: CASSLAESSYNSPLHF. The J gene is TRBJ1-6, the V gene TRBV5-1; D unresolved. Germline-derived CDR1 and CDR2 are SGHRS and YFSETQ. V dropped 0 bases and J dropped 0 bases, with 7 bases sitting between them. This CDR3 is built from 16 residues.

This chain connects TRBV28 to TRBJ2-7; 7 bases fit TRBD1. The V gene's germline CDR1 is MDHEN and CDR2 SYDVKM. The CDR3 covers 14 residues. V lost 3 bases and J lost 5; bases outside the gene matches: 7. The CDR3 DNA sequence: TGTGCCAGCAGTTTCCCCGGGACAGTAGACGAGCAGTACTTC. Amino acids: CASSFPGTVDEQYF.

This clonotype was found many times. The chain links TRBV29-1 to TRBJ2-5; D ambiguous. CDR3 length: 12 residues. Trimming took off 7 bases at V and 2 bases at J, with 11 bases between the two ends. CDR1 and CDR2 (germline): SQVTM, ANQGSEA. Written as DNA, the CDR3 is TGCAGCGCTCCTGGCAGGCAAGAGACCCAGTACTTC. Its protein is CSAPGRQETQYF.

A few counts support this clonotype. The rearrangement links TRBV6-1 to TRBJ2-2; D possibly corresponds to TRBD1 (6 bases). CDR1 and CDR2 from the germline V gene are MNHNS and SASEGT. The CDR3 sequence is 15 residues long. V lost 1 base and J 2 bases, leaving 8 bases between the germline ends. The CDR3 DNA follows: TGTGCCAGCAGTGAAGAGGGGGTTAACACCGGGGAGCTGTTTTTT. This gives the protein CASSEEGVNTGELFF.

The chain recombines TRBV9 with TRBJ1-4, with 7 bases fitting TRBD1. The CDR3 is 17 residues long. J lost 5 bases, V lost 2 bases, and 12 bases had no gene match. Per the germline V gene, CDR1 is SGDLS and CDR2 is YYNGEE. CDR3 protein: CASSVHEARGPNEKLFF. The CDR3 nucleotides read TGTGCCAGCAGCGTCCACGAGGCTAGGGGGCCGAATGAAAAACTGTTTTTT.

This chain links TRBV12-3 or TRBV12-4 with TRBJ1-1; D is unresolved. There are 12 residues in the CDR3. With 8 bases removed from V and 1 base from J, the gap between germline ends came to 8 bases. The CDR3 reads CASARQNTEAFF. CDR3 DNA sequence: TGTGCCAGCGCCCGACAGAACACTGAAGCTTTCTTT.

This clonotype was detected only a few times. The rearrangement uses TRBV20-1 and TRBJ2-7; 7 bases map to TRBD2. Per germline, CDR1 DFQATT and CDR2 SNEGSKA (reference sequence). V was pared by 0 bases and J by 3 bases, with 11 bases of the junction left unmatched. CDR3 length: 16 residues. CDR3: CSARESYSGPDYEQYF. CDR3 coding DNA: TGCAGTGCTAGAGAATCCTATAGCGGGCCCGACTACGAGCAGTACTTC.

This clonotype turned up a few times. This chain joins TRBV13 and TRBJ2-2; TRBD2 agrees at 7 bases. J lost 3 bases, V lost 2 bases, and 15 bases had no gene match. Germline V CDR1 and CDR2: PRHDT, FYEKMQ (reference sequence). This CDR3 has 19 amino acids. The CDR3 coding sequence is TGTGCCAGCAGCTTAAGGGGCCCCGGGGAAGCGGGATACACCGGGGAGCTGTTTTTT. Its translation is CASSLRGPGEAGYTGELFF.

This clonotype was detected only a few times. This rearrangement joins TRBV3-1 to TRBJ2-1, with D tentatively TRBD1 (5 bases). Germline-derived CDR1 and CDR2 are LGHDT and YNNKEL (reference sequence). The V end was cut by 3 bases, the J end by 8 bases, with 8 bases between. This CDR3 comprises 12 residues. CDR3: CASSHLGDEQFF. The CDR3 bases are TGTGCCAGCAGCCACCTAGGGGATGAGCAGTTCTTC.

V and J are TRBV20-1 and TRBJ1-3; D remains ambiguous. The CDR3 has 14 residues. CDR1 is DFQATT, CDR2 SNEGSKA, per germline (reference sequence). Trimming cost V 3 bases and J 1 base, with 10 bases left between them. In DNA, the CDR3 is TGCAGTGCTAGTGCGCAGAGTTCTGGAAACACCATATATTTT. Translation gives CSASAQSSGNTIYF.

This clonotype was recorded a few times. The chain joins TRBV7-9 to TRBJ1-1; D is uncertain. Trimming removed 8 bases from V and 0 bases from J, with 13 bases in between. This CDR3 contains 14 residues. Looked up from germline, CDR1 is SEHNR and CDR2 is FQNEAQ (reference sequence). The CDR3 DNA is TGTGCCAGCCCCCTCCCACCGCTGAACACTGAAGCTTTCTTT. It translates to CASPLPPLNTEAFF.

There are a few counts of this clonotype. The rearrangement links TRBV7-6 to TRBJ1-3; tentative D call: TRBD1 (5 bases). The CDR3 spans 17 residues. The germline gives CDR1 SGHVS, CDR2 FNYEAQ. Trimming left V 2 bases short and J 0 bases short, with 14 bases between. CDR3 in amino acids: CASSLPPPTDSGNTIYF. The CDR3 nucleotides read TGTGCCAGCAGCTTACCCCCTCCGACAGACTCTGGAAACACCATATATTTT.

This clonotype was counted only a few times. The chain's CDR3 is CSAYRETQYF. The CDR3 DNA reads TGCAGTGCTTATCGGGAGACCCAGTACTTC. V gene TRBV20-1 combines with J gene TRBJ2-5, with D unresolved. V gave up 5 bases and J gave up 5 bases, with 6 bases separating them. The germline V gene encodes CDR1 DFQATT and CDR2 SNEGSKA (reference sequence). There are 10 residues in the CDR3.

This clonotype occurred a few times. The genes are TRBV6-2 or TRBV6-3 and TRBJ2-5, with TRBD2 matching 14 bases. V gave up 4 bases and J gave up 1 base; unmatched junction bases: 5. The CDR3 is made up of 17 amino acids. Per germline, CDR1 MNHEY and CDR2 SVGEGT. CDR3 DNA sequence: TGTGCCAGCAGTTGGACTAGCGGGGGGCCGATCCAAGAGACCCAGTACTTC. This codes for CASSWTSGGPIQETQYF.

This chain uses TRBV20-1 with TRBJ2-3; either TRBD1 or TRBD2 may fit D (5 bases each). Trimming left V 4 bases short and J 1 base short, with 21 bases between. This CDR3 region has 17 residues. Germline CDR1 is DFQATT and CDR2 is SNEGSKA (reference sequence). CDR3 region: CSATPTGTKPGTDTQYF. The DNA for the CDR3 is TGCAGTGCTACACCTACCGGGACCAAACCCGGCACAGATACGCAGTATTTT.

The chain uses TRBV10-3 and TRBJ2-3; D might be TRBD2 (6 bases). Germline assignment: CDR1 ENHRY and CDR2 SYGVKD. The CDR3 has 17 amino acids. Trimming removed 0 bases at V and 4 bases at J, with 17 bases between. The CDR3 DNA reads as TGTGCCATCAGTGAGTCCCCAAATGGCGGGGTGGCAGATACGCAGTATTTT. This translates into CAISESPNGGVADTQYF.

The V gene is TRBV5-1, the J gene TRBJ2-3, with 9 positions matching TRBD2. The CDR3 consists of 17 residues. Trimming at V came to 1 base and at J to 2 bases, leaving 8 bases not matched to a gene. The germline CDR1 and CDR2 sequences are SGHRS and YFSETQ. As DNA, the CDR3 is TGCGCCAGCAGCTTGACGCTAGCGGGGTTCGTCACAGATACGCAGTATTTT. Encoded protein: CASSLTLAGFVTDTQYF.

The rearrangement uses TRBV7-9 and TRBJ1-1; weak D call: TRBD1 (5 bases). The germline gives CDR1 SEHNR, CDR2 FQNEAQ (reference sequence). This CDR3 contains 15 residues. V dropped 2 bases and J dropped 0 bases, with 10 bases sitting between them. CDR3: CASSLKNRMNTEAFF. Written as DNA, the CDR3 is TGTGCCAGCAGCTTAAAGAACAGGATGAACACTGAAGCTTTCTTT.

V gene TRBV21-1 combines with J gene TRBJ1-5. TRBV21-1 is a pseudogene. The CDR3 loop spans 15 amino acids. The CDR3 region has the DNA TGTGCCAGCAGCAAAGGCCAGAATAGCAATCAGCCCCAGCATTTT. Amino acid sequence: CASSKGQNSNQPQHF.

This clonotype turned up a few times. The rearrangement links TRBV6-5 to TRBJ1-3; D gene ambiguous. Germline values: CDR1 MNHEY, CDR2 SVGAGI. Trimming removed 6 bases at V and 9 bases at J, with 9 bases between. The CDR3 sequence is 11 residues long. The CDR3 here is CASSREGTIYF. DNA for the CDR3: TGTGCCAGCAGCCGAGAGGGCACCATATATTTT.

The chain joins TRBV7-9 to TRBJ1-5, with D hard to call. With 1 base removed from V and 7 bases from J, the gap between germline ends came to 11 bases. The CDR3 sequence is 14 residues long. The V gene's germline CDR1 is SEHNR and CDR2 FQNEAQ (reference sequence). The CDR3 protein is CASSLGGVRQPQHF. CDR3 in DNA: TGTGCCAGCAGCTTAGGGGGTGTTCGGCAGCCCCAGCATTTT.

The V and J genes are TRBV7-6 and TRBJ2-2; D is possibly TRBD2 (5 bases). The CDR3 loop spans 13 amino acids. Trimming took 5 bases from V and 9 from J, leaving 13 bases between them. Per the germline V gene, CDR1 is SGHVS and CDR2 is FNYEAQ. The CDR3 reads CASSPTGYRELFF. The CDR3 DNA follows: TGTGCCAGCAGCCCAACGGGGTACCGGGAGCTGTTTTTT. The full variable domain, rest sourced from reference TRBV7-6 and TRBJ2-2, is GAGVSQSPRYKVTKRGQDVALRCDPISGHVSLYWYRQALGQGPEFLTYFNYEAQQDKSGLPNDRFSAERPEGSISTLTIQRTEQRDSAMYRCASSPTGYRELFFGEGSRLTVL.

The table lists this clonotype with a few counts. The chain is built from TRBV29-1 and TRBJ1-1, with a possible D match to TRBD1 (5 bases). The germline V gene encodes CDR1 SQVTM and CDR2 ANQGSEA. CDR3 length: 12 amino acids. V lost 7 bases and J lost 1, with 10 bases in between. This CDR3 is CSASTGNTEAFF. The CDR3, as DNA: TGCAGCGCCTCAACAGGGAACACTGAAGCTTTCTTT.

This clonotype was seen a few times. This chain uses TRBV9 with TRBJ1-2; no clear D gene. The CDR3 has 12 residues. V was pared by 0 bases and J by 7 bases, with 7 bases between. Germline CDR1 is SGDLS and CDR2 is YYNGEE. CDR3 coding DNA: TGTGCCAGCAGCGTAGTAGGTCGTGGCTACACCTTC. This encodes CASSVVGRGYTF.